This T cell receptor (beta chain) emerged from a study of OX40 agonist ivuxolimab in advanced cancers. Study details: Melanoma, hepatocellular carcinoma, head and neck or renal cell cancer occurred in dose-escalation patients. Study-wide results and limits: The authors also found low normalized T-cell clonal expansion in some nonresponders. At 0.1 to 3.0 mg/kg and by week 6, clonal expansion occurred in CD4+ and CD8+ blood T cells.

In its sample, this clone was seen a few times. Its antigen is currently unknown. The repertoire was sequenced with immunoSEQ multiplex PCR; TCRdb's copy has only in-frame clones and lacks some. This sample yields under 60,000 clones, of which more than 80% are seen a single time; about 5.4% belongs to the top ten. The germline gives CDR1 SGHDT, CDR2 YYEEEE. This CDR3 contains 16 residues. V shed 7 bases, J shed 5 bases, and the junction held 12 bases outside the gene matches. This sequence joins TRBV5-6 and TRBJ2-5; 12 positions match TRBD2. This sequence was found in an adult with an advanced solid tumor such as melanoma, head and neck, liver or kidney cancer. The input for sequencing was CD4+ or CD8+ T cells sorted from blood, taken in a trial of the OX40 agonist ivuxolimab. The CDR3 DNA reads as TGTGCCAGCTTTTCGACTAGCGGGAGAGTTTGGGAGACCCAGTACTTC. Translation gives CASFSTSGRVWETQYF.